This T cell receptor beta chain was captured in a study of blood T cells in healthy people across ages. Study-wide results and limits: With donor CMV status unknown, expanded clonotype changes were possibly confounded.

The CDR3 spans 13 residues. V was trimmed by 3 bases and J by 6 bases, leaving 10 bases between them. The V gene's germline CDR1 is SGDLS and CDR2 YYNGEE. At least ten counts were recorded for this clonotype. What it recognizes is unknown. PCR was performed a second time for about 7 to 12 cycles using a sample-barcoded 5' primer and a J-beta primer mix. TCRdb used MiXCR to reprocess the 5' RACE reads, holding one entry per CDR3 protein. The sample includes about 1,500,000 distinct CDR3 sequences, 28% seen only once; the top ten take about 8%. Specimen: blood. The V gene is TRBV9, the J gene TRBJ2-4, with D hard to call. The clonotype originates from a woman aged 30 to 39 in good health. The CDR3 coding sequence is TGTGCCAGCAGCGCCGGCCAGTCAAACATTCAGTACTTC. Amino acid sequence: CASSAGQSNIQYF.